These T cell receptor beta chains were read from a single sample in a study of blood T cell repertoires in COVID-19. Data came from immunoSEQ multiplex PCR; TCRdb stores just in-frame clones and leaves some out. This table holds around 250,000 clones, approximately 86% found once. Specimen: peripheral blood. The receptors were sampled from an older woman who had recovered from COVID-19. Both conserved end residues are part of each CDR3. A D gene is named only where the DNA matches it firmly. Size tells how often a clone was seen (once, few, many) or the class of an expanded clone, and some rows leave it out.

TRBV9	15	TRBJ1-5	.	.	TGTGCCAGCAGCGTAGCTTCAGGGTTCGGGCAGCCCCAGCATTTT	CASSVASGFGQPQHF
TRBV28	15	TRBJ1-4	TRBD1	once	TGTGCCAGCAGAAACCTGTGGACAGGGAATGAAAAACTGTTTTTT	CASRNLWTGNEKLFF
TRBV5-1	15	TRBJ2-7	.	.	TGCGCCAGCAGCTTGGACTCCAACCAAATTTACGAGCAGTACTTC	CASSLDSNQIYEQYF
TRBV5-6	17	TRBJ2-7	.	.	TGTGCCAGCAGCTTGTTTGATACCGGGTCCCGGGGCTACGAGCAGTACTTC	CASSLFDTGSRGYEQYF
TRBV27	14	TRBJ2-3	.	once	TGTGCCAGCAGCGCCAGGGACTCCGGGGATACGCAGTATTTT	CASSARDSGDTQYF
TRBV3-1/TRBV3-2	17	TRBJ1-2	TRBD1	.	TGTGCCAGCAGCCGAACTGAAGGAAACAGGGGAGGCTATGGCTACACCTTC	CASSRTEGNRGGYGYTF
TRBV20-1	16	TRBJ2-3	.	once	TGCAGTGCTAGTGTCAGCGCCGGTCCGGGCACAGATACGCAGTATTTT	CSASVSAGPGTDTQYF
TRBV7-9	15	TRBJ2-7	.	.	TGTGCCAGCAGCTTGGCCAGTGTGTCCTCCTACGAGCAGTACTTC	CASSLASVSSYEQYF
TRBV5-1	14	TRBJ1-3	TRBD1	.	TGCGCCAGCAGCCCTGGGACAGGAGGAAACACCATATATTTT	CASSPGTGGNTIYF
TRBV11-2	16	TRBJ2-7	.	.	TGTGCCAGCAGCTCGCTTCGGGGTGTGGGGGGCTACGAGCAGTACTTC	CASSSLRGVGGYEQYF
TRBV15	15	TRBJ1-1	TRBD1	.	TGTGCCACCAGCAGAGTTGGGACAGGAAACACTGAAGCTTTCTTT	CATSRVGTGNTEAFF
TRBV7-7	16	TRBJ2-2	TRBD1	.	TGTGCTAGCAGCTTAGAGAGGGACAGGGAAGACGGGGAGCTGTTTTTT	CASSLERDREDGELFF
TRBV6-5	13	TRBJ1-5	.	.	TGTGCCAGCATGGAGGGGTATTATCAGCCCCAGCATTTT	CASMEGYYQPQHF
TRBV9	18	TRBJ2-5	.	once	TGTGCCAGCAGCGTAGGGGAGGGGAAGACTAGGGGGCAAGAGACCCAGTACTTC	CASSVGEGKTRGQETQYF
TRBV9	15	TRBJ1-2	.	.	TGTGCCAGCAGCGTAGAGGGGAGGACTATATATGGCTACACCTTC	CASSVEGRTIYGYTF
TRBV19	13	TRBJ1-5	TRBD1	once	TGTGCCAGTAGTCCGCGATCCCGGGACAGGGGGCATTTT	CASSPRSRDRGHF
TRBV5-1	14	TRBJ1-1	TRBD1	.	TGCGCCAGCAGCCTGGGGACAGGGAACACTGAAGCTTTCTTT	CASSLGTGNTEAFF
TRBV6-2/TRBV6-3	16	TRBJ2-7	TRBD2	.	TGTGCCAGCAGTGGGACTAGCGGGGGAATACCCTACGAGCAGTACTTC	CASSGTSGGIPYEQYF
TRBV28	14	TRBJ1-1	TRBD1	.	TGTGCCAGCAGGCCGACAGGGAAGTCAGCTGAAGCTTTCTTT	CASRPTGKSAEAFF
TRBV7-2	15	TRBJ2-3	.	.	TGTGCCAGCAGCTTAGATGGGAGTGTCACAGATACGCAGTATTTT	CASSLDGSVTDTQYF
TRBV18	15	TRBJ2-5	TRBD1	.	TGTGCCAGCTCACCACCCTGGACAGGGAGGGAGACCCAGTACTTC	CASSPPWTGRETQYF
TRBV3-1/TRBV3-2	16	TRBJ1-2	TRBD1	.	TGTGCCAGCAGCCCCCTAGGGACAGGGGGGGGCTATGGCTACACCTTC	CASSPLGTGGGYGYTF
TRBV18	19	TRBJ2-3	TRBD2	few	TGTGCCAGCTCACCATTCGCGGGACTAGCGGGGCAACTCACAGATACGCAGTATTTT	CASSPFAGLAGQLTDTQYF
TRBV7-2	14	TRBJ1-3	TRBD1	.	TGTGCCAGCAGCAGGACAGGGGTAGGGAACACCATATATTTT	CASSRTGVGNTIYF
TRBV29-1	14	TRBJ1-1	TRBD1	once	TGCAGCGTTGAAGAGACAGGGGGGAACACTGAAGCTTTCTTT	CSVEETGGNTEAFF
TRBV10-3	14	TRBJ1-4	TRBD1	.	TGTGCCATCAGTGTGGCAGGGGGGTACGAAAAACTGTTTTTT	CAISVAGGYEKLFF
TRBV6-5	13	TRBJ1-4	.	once	TGTGCCAGCAGTTACCGGGAACAGGGAAGGCTGTTTTTT	CASSYREQGRLFF
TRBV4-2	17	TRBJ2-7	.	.	TGTGCCAGCAGCCAAGTGGGGGGGCGGAATATCGTTTACGAGCAGTACTTC	CASSQVGGRNIVYEQYF
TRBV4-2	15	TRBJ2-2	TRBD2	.	TGTGCCAGCAAAACGGGGGGATCGAACACCGGGGAGCTGTTTTTT	CASKTGGSNTGELFF
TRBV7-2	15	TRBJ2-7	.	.	TGTGCCAGCACCATTAGAGCCGGGGATCCCTACGAGCAGTACTTC	CASTIRAGDPYEQYF
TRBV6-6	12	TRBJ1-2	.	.	TGTGCCAGCAGTTACTACGGGGGAGGCTACACCTTC	CASSYYGGGYTF
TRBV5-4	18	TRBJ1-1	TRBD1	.	TGTGCCAGCAGCTTGGGGATAACTACAGGGGGAAGGGACACTGAAGCTTTCTTT	CASSLGITTGGRDTEAFF
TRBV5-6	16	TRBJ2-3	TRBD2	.	TGTGCCAGCAGCGTAAGGTCGGGACTAAACACAGATACGCAGTATTTT	CASSVRSGLNTDTQYF
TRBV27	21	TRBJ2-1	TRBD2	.	TGTGCCAGCATCGACCCCCGCAGTGAGGGGCTAGCGGGCAAACTTTACAATGAGCAGTTCTTC	CASIDPRSEGLAGKLYNEQFF
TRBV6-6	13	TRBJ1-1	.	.	TGTGCCAGCAGTTTTTCGGGAAACACTGAAGCTTTCTTT	CASSFSGNTEAFF
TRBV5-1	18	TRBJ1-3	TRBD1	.	TGCGCCAGCAGCTTTCTATCCGGGACAGGGGCCTCTGGAAACACCATATATTTT	CASSFLSGTGASGNTIYF
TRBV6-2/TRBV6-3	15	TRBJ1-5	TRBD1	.	TGTGCCAGCAGTTACCACGGACAGGGTAATCAGCCCCAGCATTTT	CASSYHGQGNQPQHF
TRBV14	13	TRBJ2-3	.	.	TGTGCCAGCAGCCAAATCGCGACAGATACGCAGTATTTT	CASSQIATDTQYF
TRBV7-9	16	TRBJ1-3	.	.	TGTGCCAGCACCACCAGTAGGGGCGCCTCTGGAAACACCATATATTTT	CASTTSRGASGNTIYF
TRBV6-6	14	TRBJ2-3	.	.	TGTGCCATCCGGAGGGGCAGTAGCACAGATACGCAGTATTTT	CAIRRGSSTDTQYF
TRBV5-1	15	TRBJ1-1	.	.	TGCGCCAGCAGCTTGCGATCAGGGGTGAACACTGAAGCTTTCTTT	CASSLRSGVNTEAFF
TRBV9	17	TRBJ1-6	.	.	TGTGCCAGCAGCGTAACCACCGGGACACGAAATAATTCACCCCTCCACTTT	CASSVTTGTRNNSPLHF
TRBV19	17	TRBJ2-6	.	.	TGTGCCAGTAAGCGTTTTAGCGGTTCCTCTGGGGCCAACGTCCTGACTTTC	CASKRFSGSSGANVLTF
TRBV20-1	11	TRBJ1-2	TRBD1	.	TGCAGTGCTATAGGGACAGGTGGCTACACCTTC	CSAIGTGGYTF
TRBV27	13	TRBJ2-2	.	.	TGTGCCAGCAGTTTCGGGAACACCGGGGAGCTGTTTTTT	CASSFGNTGELFF
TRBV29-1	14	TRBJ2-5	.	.	TGCAGCGTTGAATATGGGACATTTCAAGAGACCCAGTACTTC	CSVEYGTFQETQYF
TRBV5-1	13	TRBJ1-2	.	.	TGCGCCAGCAGCCCCGGAGGGGACTATGGCTACACCTTC	CASSPGGDYGYTF
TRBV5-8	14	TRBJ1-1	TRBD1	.	TGTGCCAGCAGCTTGCATCAGGGGGCTACTGAAGCCTTCTTT	CASSLHQGATEAFF
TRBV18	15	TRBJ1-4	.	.	TGTGCCAGCTCACCAGGGAGAGCGGGTAATGAAAAACTGTTTTTT	CASSPGRAGNEKLFF
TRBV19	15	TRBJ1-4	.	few	TGTGCCAGTAGCCTTAAAGGAGGGGCCGGGGAAAAACTGTTTTTT	CASSLKGGAGEKLFF
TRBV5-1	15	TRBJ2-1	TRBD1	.	TGCGCCAGTACAAACACAGGGGGGCCCTACAATGAGCAGTTCTTC	CASTNTGGPYNEQFF
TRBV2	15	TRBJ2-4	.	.	TGTGCCAGCATTCGAGGGGGGGGAGAGGGTAACATTCAGTACTTC	CASIRGGGEGNIQYF
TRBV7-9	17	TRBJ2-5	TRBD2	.	TGTGCCAGCAGCTTAGGGTCTAGCGGGGGTCTTAGGGAGACCCAGTACTTC	CASSLGSSGGLRETQYF
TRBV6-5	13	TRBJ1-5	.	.	TGTGCCAGCAGCCGGAGGGGCAATCAGCCCCAGCATTTT	CASSRRGNQPQHF
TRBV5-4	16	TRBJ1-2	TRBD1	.	TGTGCCAGCACCCCGGAGAGGTCAGGGGGCAACTATGGCTACACCTTC	CASTPERSGGNYGYTF
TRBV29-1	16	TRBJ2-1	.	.	TGCAGCGTTGACAGGGCCGGACCGTTTATGAACAATGAGCAGTTCTTC	CSVDRAGPFMNNEQFF
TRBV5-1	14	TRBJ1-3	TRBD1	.	TGCGCCAGCAGCCCCGACAGGGAAGGAAACACCATATATTTT	CASSPDREGNTIYF
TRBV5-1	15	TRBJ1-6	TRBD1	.	TGCGCCAGCAGCGCGCGGACAGGGATTAATTCACCCCTCCACTTT	CASSARTGINSPLHF
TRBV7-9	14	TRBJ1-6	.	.	TGTGCCAGCAGCGCGGACAGTCATAATTCACCCCTCCACTTT	CASSADSHNSPLHF